A selection of T cell receptor beta chains follows, all from one sample in a study of blood T cell repertoires in COVID-19. Repertoires were generated with immunoSEQ multiplex PCR, while TCRdb's copy carries only in-frame clones and drops some. Among under 500,000 clones listed, 70% to 90% were seen once. The sequencing input was PBMCs or T cells enriched from blood (not recorded which). The receptors stem from a woman aged 18-29 years with acute COVID-19. CDR3s include the opening cysteine and the closing phenylalanine or tryptophan. D genes are given only for firm matches. Clone size is given for some rows only: seen once, a few or many times, or a class if the clone is expanded.

len	v_gene	j_gene	abundance	d_gene	CDR3nt	CDR3aa
14	TRBV4-3	TRBJ2-7	.	TRBD1	TGCGCCAGCAGTCGGGACAGGCTTACCTACGAGCAGTACTTC	CASSRDRLTYEQYF
14	TRBV27	TRBJ1-1	.	TRBD1	TGTGCCAGCAGTTTAGGCGGGACAGACACTGAAGCTTTCTTT	CASSLGGTDTEAFF
13	TRBV7-6	TRBJ2-5	.	.	TGTGCCAGCAGCTTTTGGGGGCCAGAGACCCAGTACTTC	CASSFWGPETQYF
15	TRBV23-1	TRBJ1-3	.	TRBD1	TGCGCCAGCAGTCACCCGGGACAGTCAAGCGGCACCATATATTTT	CASSHPGQSSGTIYF
13	TRBV3-1/TRBV3-2	TRBJ1-2	.	TRBD1	TGTGCCAGCCATGGTACAGGGGTCGGCGGCTACACCTTC	CASHGTGVGGYTF
15	TRBV28	TRBJ2-1	.	TRBD2	TGTGCCAGCAGTCAACTAGCGGGCTCCTACAATGAGCAGTTCTTC	CASSQLAGSYNEQFF
15	TRBV9	TRBJ1-5	.	TRBD1	TGTGCCAGCAGCGTGGGACAGGGGGGCAATCAGCCCCAGCATTTT	CASSVGQGGNQPQHF
15	TRBV4-2	TRBJ1-5	.	.	TGTGCCAGCAGCCAAGATCGGCAGGGAAATCAGCCCCAGCATTTT	CASSQDRQGNQPQHF
13	TRBV6-5	TRBJ2-5	many	TRBD2	TGTGCCAGCACCCCTAGGGGACTAGCGACCCAGTACTTC	CASTPRGLATQYF
14	TRBV3-1/TRBV3-2	TRBJ2-3	.	.	TGTGCCAGCAGAGGGGGGGACCACACAGATACGCAGTATTTT	CASRGGDHTDTQYF
15	TRBV28	TRBJ2-3	.	TRBD1	TGTGCCAGCAGTCCCCGGGACAGGGTTCCAGATACGCAGTATTTT	CASSPRDRVPDTQYF
16	TRBV5-1	TRBJ2-3	.	.	TGCGCCAGCAGCGCTGGCGGAGCGGACAGCACAGATACGCAGTATTTT	CASSAGGADSTDTQYF
14	TRBV18	TRBJ1-6	.	.	TGTGCCAGCTCACCGGACAGCTATAATTCACCCCTCCACTTT	CASSPDSYNSPLHF
15	TRBV30	TRBJ2-7	few	.	TGTGCCTGGAGTCTAGGACAGCTGCTCTCCTACGAGCAGTACTTC	CAWSLGQLLSYEQYF
16	TRBV6-5	TRBJ2-5	.	.	TGTGCCAGCAGTTATTCACGGACAGCGGTGGTGGAGACCCAGTACTTC	CASSYSRTAVVETQYF
14	TRBV18	TRBJ2-5	.	.	TGTGCCAGCTCACCAGGTACAGTCCAAGAGACCCAGTACTTC	CASSPGTVQETQYF
14	TRBV12-5	TRBJ2-7	.	.	TGTGCTAGTGGTTCCCCAGTAGCCAGGGTCGAGCAGTACTTC	CASGSPVARVEQYF